A selection of T cell receptor beta chains follows, all from one sample in a study of beta chain features in type 1 diabetes. TCRdb's table, derived via immunoSEQ multiplex PCR, lists solely in-frame clones and lacks some. The data show fewer than 900,000 clones, 17% seen once. The material sequenced was naive CD4+ T cells from blood. Source of these receptors: a woman between 18 and 29 years old in good health. The CDR3 runs from the conserved cysteine through the conserved F or W. The D gene is left open where the match is weak. Clone size is shown for a subset of rows, as once, few, many or a class of expanded clone.

CDR3: CASSLITATDLYEQYF
DNA: TGTGCCAGCTCACTGATAACGGCGACAGATTTGTACGAGCAGTACTTC
size: once
V: TRBV18
D: -
J: TRBJ2-7

CDR3: CASSLGQTDTQYF
DNA: TGTGCCAGCAGCTTAGGACAAACAGATACGCAGTATTTT
size: -
V: TRBV11-2
D: -
J: TRBJ2-3

CDR3: CASSDAPIPGGGKLFF
DNA: TGTGCCAGCAGTGACGCCCCGATACCAGGGGGCGGAAAACTGTTTTTT
size: few
V: TRBV6-1
D: TRBD1
J: TRBJ1-4

CDR3: CASSRVESNYGYTF
DNA: TGTGCCAGCAGTCGGGTGGAATCTAACTATGGCTACACCTTC
size: few
V: TRBV25-1
D: -
J: TRBJ1-2

CDR3: CATDSGANVLTF
DNA: TGTGCCACCGATTCTGGGGCCAACGTCCTGACTTTC
size: -
V: TRBV6-6
D: -
J: TRBJ2-6

CDR3: CASSYSSAGLGETQYF
DNA: TGTGCCAGCAGTTACTCGTCGGCAGGGCTCGGGGAGACCCAGTACTTC
size: few
V: TRBV6-5
D: -
J: TRBJ2-5

CDR3: CASSTLGQGNQPQHF
DNA: TGTGCCAGCAGTACCCTGGGACAGGGAAATCAGCCCCAGCATTTT
size: -
V: TRBV28
D: TRBD1
J: TRBJ1-5

CDR3: CASSQTGGQPQHF
DNA: TGTGCCAGCAGTCAAACGGGGGGCCAGCCCCAGCATTTT
size: -
V: TRBV6-4
D: -
J: TRBJ1-5

CDR3: CASSVGRHNSPLHF
DNA: TGTGCCAGCAGCGTAGGGCGTCATAATTCACCCCTCCACTTT
size: -
V: TRBV9
D: -
J: TRBJ1-6

CDR3: CASSERSGRDTQYF
DNA: TGTGCCAGCAGCGAACGAAGCGGGAGAGATACGCAGTATTTT
size: few
V: TRBV6-4
D: TRBD2
J: TRBJ2-3

CDR3: CASRSTQSNSYEQYF
DNA: TGTGCCAGCAGAAGTACACAGAGCAATTCCTACGAGCAGTACTTC
size: -
V: TRBV6-1
D: -
J: TRBJ2-7

CDR3: CSVEDLDRAGGYTF
DNA: TGCAGCGTTGAAGACCTAGACAGGGCTGGCGGCTACACCTTC
size: few
V: TRBV29-1
D: TRBD1
J: TRBJ1-2

CDR3: CASSSYTPGLAGSYNEQFF
DNA: TGCGCCAGCAGCTCATATACCCCGGGACTAGCGGGATCTTACAATGAGCAGTTCTTC
size: few
V: TRBV5-1
D: TRBD2
J: TRBJ2-1

CDR3: CATSRVVVGVVEAFF
DNA: TGTGCCACCAGCAGAGTAGTTGTAGGGGTGGTTGAAGCTTTCTTT
size: -
V: TRBV15
D: -
J: TRBJ1-1

CDR3: CASRGPRSGNTIYF
DNA: TGTGCCAGCAGGGGTCCCCGCTCTGGAAACACCATATATTTT
size: few
V: TRBV5-8
D: -
J: TRBJ1-3

CDR3: CASSPLRDQGYLGNTIYF
DNA: TGTGCCAGCTCACCACTGAGAGATCAGGGATATCTTGGAAACACCATATATTTT
size: few
V: TRBV18
D: -
J: TRBJ1-3

CDR3: CASSRGGTRYNEQFF
DNA: TGTGCCAGCTCGCGGGGGGGAACCCGCTACAATGAGCAGTTCTTC
size: -
V: TRBV18
D: TRBD2
J: TRBJ2-1

CDR3: CATPAGLDRLNEQFF
DNA: TGTGCCACCCCCGCGGGACTCGACAGACTTAATGAGCAGTTCTTC
size: few
V: TRBV2
D: -
J: TRBJ2-1

CDR3: CASSLADTGSRGYTF
DNA: TGCGCCAGCAGCTTGGCCGACACGGGGTCCCGGGGCTACACCTTC
size: -
V: TRBV5-1
D: -
J: TRBJ1-2

CDR3: CASSPVEGTDTQYF
DNA: TGCGCCAGCAGCCCCGTCGAGGGAACAGATACGCAGTATTTT
size: few
V: TRBV4-3
D: -
J: TRBJ2-3

CDR3: CASSAGDSGNYGYTF
DNA: TGCGCCAGCAGCGCAGGGGACAGTGGCAACTATGGCTACACCTTC
size: -
V: TRBV5-1
D: TRBD1
J: TRBJ1-2

CDR3: CASSAPLDRGRGTQYF
DNA: TGTGCCAGCAGTGCCCCGCTCGACAGGGGACGTGGGACCCAGTACTTC
size: few
V: TRBV6-6
D: TRBD1
J: TRBJ2-5

CDR3: CASTDSSGANVLTF
DNA: TGTGCCAGCACCGATAGCTCTGGGGCCAACGTCCTGACTTTC
size: few
V: TRBV7-6
D: -
J: TRBJ2-6

CDR3: CASSQEDSQFRQYF
DNA: TGCGCCAGCAGCCAAGAAGATTCACAGTTCAGGCAGTATTTT
size: few
V: TRBV4-1
D: -
J: TRBJ2-3

CDR3: CASSPYRNTGELFF
DNA: TGTGCCAGCAGCCCCTACAGGAACACCGGGGAGCTGTTTTTT
size: -
V: TRBV11-2
D: -
J: TRBJ2-2

CDR3: CASSCQQYF
DNA: TGTGCCAGCAGTTGCCAGCAGTACTTC
size: few
V: TRBV2
D: -
J: TRBJ2-7

CDR3: CSARAGRQFF
DNA: TGCAGTGCTAGGGCAGGGAGGCAGTTCTTC
size: -
V: TRBV20-1
D: -
J: TRBJ2-1

CDR3: CASSTPFGPKEAFF
DNA: TGTGCCAGTAGTACCCCATTCGGGCCGAAAGAAGCTTTCTTT
size: few
V: TRBV19
D: -
J: TRBJ1-1

CDR3: CASSFGGRGNQPQHF
DNA: TGTGCCAGCAGCTTTGGGGGAAGAGGCAATCAGCCCCAGCATTTT
size: -
V: TRBV5-5
D: -
J: TRBJ1-5

CDR3: CASSVEGRSEAFF
DNA: TGTGCCAGCAGCGTAGAGGGTCGGTCGGAAGCTTTCTTT
size: -
V: TRBV9
D: -
J: TRBJ1-1

CDR3: CASTYVRDRTPNTEAFF
DNA: TGTGCCAGCACTTATGTAAGGGATCGGACCCCGAACACTGAAGCTTTCTTT
size: -
V: TRBV28
D: -
J: TRBJ1-1

CDR3: CASSLRGTSGITTDTQYF
DNA: TGTGCCAGCAGCTTAAGAGGGACTAGCGGTATTACCACAGATACGCAGTATTTT
size: -
V: TRBV7-9
D: TRBD2
J: TRBJ2-3

CDR3: CASRRQAYEQYF
DNA: TGTGCCAGCCGTCGGCAGGCCTACGAGCAGTACTTC
size: few
V: TRBV2
D: -
J: TRBJ2-7

CDR3: CASSPPGMETQYF
DNA: TGTGCCAGCTCACCGCCGGGGATGGAGACCCAGTACTTC
size: few
V: TRBV18
D: -
J: TRBJ2-5

CDR3: CATSKGTNQLQHF
DNA: TGTGCCACCAGCAAGGGCACAAATCAGCTCCAGCATTTT
size: -
V: TRBV15
D: -
J: TRBJ1-5

CDR3: CASGMDRAGYEQYF
DNA: TGTGCCAGCGGCATGGACAGGGCTGGATACGAGCAGTACTTC
size: -
V: TRBV28
D: TRBD1
J: TRBJ2-7

CDR3: CASSLHGAPEHTDTQYF
DNA: TGCGCCAGCAGCCTACATGGGGCTCCGGAACACACAGATACGCAGTATTTT
size: -
V: TRBV5-1
D: -
J: TRBJ2-3

CDR3: CASIAVGGGRPKGPRTVEQFF
DNA: TGTGCCAGCATAGCTGTTGGGGGCGGGAGGCCTAAGGGGCCCCGAACAGTTGAGCAGTTCTTC
size: -
V: TRBV27
D: TRBD2
J: TRBJ2-1

CDR3: CASSINRVRYTSTDTQYF
DNA: TGTGCCAGTAGTATCAATCGGGTTAGATATACTAGCACAGATACGCAGTATTTT
size: few
V: TRBV19
D: -
J: TRBJ2-3

CDR3: CASTQGTGGYQPQHF
DNA: TGTGCCAGCACCCAAGGGACAGGGGGTTATCAGCCCCAGCATTTT
size: few
V: TRBV2
D: TRBD1
J: TRBJ1-5

CDR3: CASSARLAGYEQYF
DNA: TGTGCCAGCAGCGCGCGTTTGGCCGGCTACGAGCAGTACTTC
size: -
V: TRBV11-2
D: -
J: TRBJ2-7